This T cell receptor beta chain was recovered during a study of cytomegalovirus exposure and HLA in healthy donors. Study-level results: Later on, analysis showed that most CMV-associated TCR beta chains appeared to be HLA-restricted. The listing of 150 to 200 TCR beta chains classed them as cytomegalovirus-associated.

Comment on this clone: Its antigen is not identified.

Trimming removed 0 bases from V and 8 bases from J; junction bases left unmatched: 5. This CDR3 spans 15 amino acids. Germline CDR1 SGHVS, CDR2 FNYEAQ. Both 60 Vbeta primers and 13 Jbeta primers went into the PCR. The assay was immunoSEQ multiplex PCR, and TCRdb's table has in-frame clones only and misses some. Of more than 200,000 clones listed, approximately 87% are singletons. The sequenced sample was PBMCs. The TCR sequence derives from a human donor in good health. The V gene is TRBV7-6, the J gene TRBJ1-4, with 8 bases that match TRBD1. This chain's CDR3 is CASSLAAGGGEKLFF. In DNA form, the CDR3 reads TGTGCCAGCAGCTTAGCGGCAGGGGGCGGGGAAAAACTGTTTTTT.